A selection of T cell receptor beta chains follows, all from one sample in a study of T-cell reconstitution after alpha-beta-depleted transplantation in children. TCRdb re-analysed the PCR reads in MiXCR, keeping a single row per CDR3 protein. This repertoire shows roughly 500,000 distinct CDR3 sequences, around an eighth found once; its top ten account for approximately 5.4%. Sequencing was performed on PBMCs from the stem cell graft donor, taken from the stem cell graft. These receptors were obtained from a human donor who donated a stem cell graft to a child with combined immunodeficiency. Each CDR3 is given with its conserved first and last residue. The D gene is left open where the match is weak. The size field is filled for only some rows; it gives once, few, many or a size class.

abundance: many; j_gene: TRBJ2-2; d_gene: -; v_gene: TRBV11-2; CDR3nt: TGTGCCAGCAGCTTAGGATCGGGGAACACCGGGGAGCTGTTTTTT; CDR3aa: CASSLGSGNTGELFF
abundance: -; j_gene: TRBJ2-1; d_gene: TRBD1; v_gene: TRBV5-1; CDR3nt: TGCGCCAGCAGCTTGACAGGGGACCACAATGAGCAGTTCTTC; CDR3aa: CASSLTGDHNEQFF
abundance: few; j_gene: TRBJ2-7; d_gene: -; v_gene: TRBV9; CDR3nt: TGTGCCAGCAGCTCCGTTGCGGGCTCCCCGAACTACGAGCAGTACTTC; CDR3aa: CASSSVAGSPNYEQYF
abundance: -; j_gene: TRBJ2-3; d_gene: TRBD2; v_gene: TRBV20-1; CDR3nt: TGCAGTGCTACCTTAGCTAGCGGGAGCCTCACAGATACGCAGTATTTT; CDR3aa: CSATLASGSLTDTQYF
abundance: -; j_gene: TRBJ2-7; d_gene: TRBD2; v_gene: TRBV6-1; CDR3nt: TGTGCCAGCAGCCCCCTAGCGGGAGGGAACTACGGGCAGTACTTC; CDR3aa: CASSPLAGGNYGQYF
abundance: few; j_gene: TRBJ2-5; d_gene: TRBD1; v_gene: TRBV6-5; CDR3nt: TGTGCCAGCAGTCACGAATTGACAGGGATCCAAGAGACCCAGTACTTC; CDR3aa: CASSHELTGIQETQYF
abundance: many; j_gene: TRBJ2-1; d_gene: -; v_gene: TRBV7-9; CDR3nt: TGTGCCAGCAGCTTAGCCGATTACACCAACTCCTACAATGAGCAGTTCTTC; CDR3aa: CASSLADYTNSYNEQFF
abundance: -; j_gene: TRBJ2-7; d_gene: -; v_gene: TRBV4-3; CDR3nt: TGCGCCAGCAGCCCAGGAGTAGACTACGAGCAGTACTTC; CDR3aa: CASSPGVDYEQYF
abundance: -; j_gene: TRBJ2-5; d_gene: -; v_gene: TRBV9; CDR3nt: TGTGCCAGCAGCGTCACTGGGGGAGAGACCCAGTACTTC; CDR3aa: CASSVTGGETQYF
abundance: -; j_gene: TRBJ1-2; d_gene: -; v_gene: TRBV6-1; CDR3nt: TGTGCCAGCAGTAATCATCAGGTTTACTATGGCTACACCTTC; CDR3aa: CASSNHQVYYGYTF
abundance: many; j_gene: TRBJ2-7; d_gene: -; v_gene: TRBV24-1; CDR3nt: TGTGCCACCAGTGATTGGTCCCGAGGAGAGCAGTACTTC; CDR3aa: CATSDWSRGEQYF
abundance: -; j_gene: TRBJ2-7; d_gene: TRBD2; v_gene: TRBV12-3/TRBV12-4; CDR3nt: TGTGCCAGCAGTTTGGTCGCGGGGGTAGTCGAGCAGTACTTC; CDR3aa: CASSLVAGVVEQYF
abundance: many; j_gene: TRBJ2-7; d_gene: TRBD1; v_gene: TRBV13; CDR3nt: TGTGCCAGCAGCTTCCGGGACAGGGCGGTTTACGAGCAGTACTTC; CDR3aa: CASSFRDRAVYEQYF
abundance: -; j_gene: TRBJ1-1; d_gene: -; v_gene: TRBV7-3; CDR3nt: TGTGCCAGCAGCTTAATATGGGGGGCTGAAGCTTTCTTT; CDR3aa: CASSLIWGAEAFF
abundance: -; j_gene: TRBJ2-7; d_gene: TRBD2; v_gene: TRBV20-1; CDR3nt: TGCAGTGCTAGGGTTACCGGGGAAGCGGGAGGTGCCTACGAGCAGTACTTC; CDR3aa: CSARVTGEAGGAYEQYF
abundance: few; j_gene: TRBJ2-5; d_gene: -; v_gene: TRBV5-1; CDR3nt: TGCGCCAGCAGCTTGACAGGAAGGGGAACCCAAGAGACCCAGTACTTC; CDR3aa: CASSLTGRGTQETQYF
abundance: -; j_gene: TRBJ1-4; d_gene: -; v_gene: TRBV12-3/TRBV12-4; CDR3nt: TGTGCCAGCAGCCCGACAGCCGGCGAAGAACTGTTTTTT; CDR3aa: CASSPTAGEELFF
abundance: few; j_gene: TRBJ1-2; d_gene: -; v_gene: TRBV14; CDR3nt: TGTGCCAGCAGCCCAAGACAGGACGATGGCTACACCTTC; CDR3aa: CASSPRQDDGYTF
abundance: many; j_gene: TRBJ2-1; d_gene: TRBD2; v_gene: TRBV5-1; CDR3nt: TGCGCCAGCAGCTTCTGGACTAGCGGGAGGGGGCGTAATGAGCAGTTCTTC; CDR3aa: CASSFWTSGRGRNEQFF
abundance: -; j_gene: TRBJ2-7; d_gene: -; v_gene: TRBV6-1; CDR3nt: TGTGCCAGCAGTGGACCCGGGACACAGAGCTCCTACGAGCAGTACTTC; CDR3aa: CASSGPGTQSSYEQYF
abundance: few; j_gene: TRBJ2-7; d_gene: TRBD1; v_gene: TRBV12-3/TRBV12-4; CDR3nt: TGTGCCAGCAGAATTGCGGGACAGGGTACCTACGAGCAGTACTTC; CDR3aa: CASRIAGQGTYEQYF
abundance: -; j_gene: TRBJ1-4; d_gene: -; v_gene: TRBV18; CDR3nt: TGTGCCAGCTCACGGATCAGGGAAGGTGGTGAAAAACTGTTTTTT; CDR3aa: CASSRIREGGEKLFF
abundance: few; j_gene: TRBJ1-4; d_gene: -; v_gene: TRBV27; CDR3nt: TGTGCCAGCAGTTTGAACCCTGCAACTAATGAAAAACTGTTTTTT; CDR3aa: CASSLNPATNEKLFF
abundance: few; j_gene: TRBJ2-2; d_gene: TRBD1; v_gene: TRBV20-1; CDR3nt: TGCAGTGCAGCCTCGGGACAGGCGAACACCGGGGAGCTGTTTTTT; CDR3aa: CSAASGQANTGELFF
abundance: few; j_gene: TRBJ1-1; d_gene: -; v_gene: TRBV5-6; CDR3nt: TGTGCCAGCAGCTTAATCCCGGGCCTCATGAACACTGAAGCTTTCTTT; CDR3aa: CASSLIPGLMNTEAFF
abundance: -; j_gene: TRBJ2-1; d_gene: -; v_gene: TRBV12-3/TRBV12-4; CDR3nt: TGTGCCAGCAGTTTAATCGGCATTGGGCAGTTCTTC; CDR3aa: CASSLIGIGQFF
abundance: few; j_gene: TRBJ2-1; d_gene: -; v_gene: TRBV6-1; CDR3nt: TGTGCCAGCAGTCGTCGACTAGTATTTGATTACAATGAGCAGTTCTTC; CDR3aa: CASSRRLVFDYNEQFF
abundance: -; j_gene: TRBJ2-1; d_gene: -; v_gene: TRBV10-3; CDR3nt: TGTGCCATCAGTCAGCCCGGTACCTACAATGAGCAGTTCTTC; CDR3aa: CAISQPGTYNEQFF
abundance: -; j_gene: TRBJ2-3; d_gene: -; v_gene: TRBV30; CDR3nt: TGTGCCTGCGCGGAAACACCGGTTAGCACAGATACGCAGTATTTT; CDR3aa: CACAETPVSTDTQYF
abundance: many; j_gene: TRBJ2-1; d_gene: TRBD2; v_gene: TRBV27; CDR3nt: TGTGCCAGCAGTAAAGGACTAGCGGGGATGAATGAGCAGTTCTTC; CDR3aa: CASSKGLAGMNEQFF
abundance: -; j_gene: TRBJ1-1; d_gene: -; v_gene: TRBV10-3; CDR3nt: TGTGCCATCAGTGAGTCCCTCGGGGGGCCGGGCACTGAAGCTTTCTTT; CDR3aa: CAISESLGGPGTEAFF
abundance: few; j_gene: TRBJ2-3; d_gene: -; v_gene: TRBV3-1; CDR3nt: TGTGCCAGCAACTACCAGGGTATTGATACGCAGTATTTT; CDR3aa: CASNYQGIDTQYF
abundance: many; j_gene: TRBJ2-3; d_gene: TRBD2; v_gene: TRBV7-3; CDR3nt: TGTGCCAGCAGCGCACTAGCGAAGACAGATACGCAGTATTTT; CDR3aa: CASSALAKTDTQYF
abundance: few; j_gene: TRBJ1-1; d_gene: -; v_gene: TRBV24-1; CDR3nt: TGTGCCACCAGTGATGGAGGGGTCCCCCAAAAGAACACTGAAGCTTTCTTT; CDR3aa: CATSDGGVPQKNTEAFF
abundance: few; j_gene: TRBJ1-1; d_gene: -; v_gene: TRBV20-1; CDR3nt: TGCAGTGCTCGTTGGCTTAACACTGAAGCTTTCTTT; CDR3aa: CSARWLNTEAFF
abundance: few; j_gene: TRBJ2-7; d_gene: TRBD2; v_gene: TRBV7-8; CDR3nt: TGTGCCAGCAGCTCCCGACTAGCGGGAGTGGGGGAGCAGTACTTC; CDR3aa: CASSSRLAGVGEQYF
abundance: many; j_gene: TRBJ2-3; d_gene: TRBD1; v_gene: TRBV28; CDR3nt: TGTGCCAGCAGCGTAAACCGGGACAGAGATACGCAGTATTTT; CDR3aa: CASSVNRDRDTQYF
abundance: -; j_gene: TRBJ2-1; d_gene: -; v_gene: TRBV6-2/TRBV6-3; CDR3nt: TGTGCCAGCGCTGCAACTACCTACAATGAGCAGTTCTTC; CDR3aa: CASAATTYNEQFF
abundance: few; j_gene: TRBJ2-3; d_gene: TRBD2; v_gene: TRBV5-4; CDR3nt: TGTGCCAGCAGCTGGGGGTCTAGCGGGAGAGTTACAGATACGCAGTATTTT; CDR3aa: CASSWGSSGRVTDTQYF
abundance: -; j_gene: TRBJ2-2; d_gene: -; v_gene: TRBV7-2; CDR3nt: TGTGCCAGCAGCTTCGACGTAGGGTCCGGGGAGCTGTTTTTT; CDR3aa: CASSFDVGSGELFF
abundance: many; j_gene: TRBJ2-7; d_gene: TRBD2; v_gene: TRBV27; CDR3nt: TGTGCCAGCAGTTACGGGACTAACTACGAGCAGTACTTC; CDR3aa: CASSYGTNYEQYF
abundance: many; j_gene: TRBJ2-1; d_gene: -; v_gene: TRBV27; CDR3nt: TGTGCCAGCAGTTTATCGCTGGGGAATGAGCAGTTCTTC; CDR3aa: CASSLSLGNEQFF
abundance: -; j_gene: TRBJ1-1; d_gene: -; v_gene: TRBV7-2; CDR3nt: TGTGCCAGCAGCCCCCCGCCAGAAAACACTGAAGCTTTCTTT; CDR3aa: CASSPPPENTEAFF
abundance: -; j_gene: TRBJ1-5; d_gene: -; v_gene: TRBV6-5; CDR3nt: TGTGCCAGCAGTGCCGCGAATCAGCCCCAGCATTTT; CDR3aa: CASSAANQPQHF
abundance: many; j_gene: TRBJ1-5; d_gene: -; v_gene: TRBV6-1; CDR3nt: TGTGCCAGCAGACTTAACAGGGTCCGCAATCAGCCCCAGCATTTT; CDR3aa: CASRLNRVRNQPQHF
abundance: many; j_gene: TRBJ1-2; d_gene: -; v_gene: TRBV7-3; CDR3nt: TGTGCCAGCAGCTTATCAGGGCGGGACTATGGCTACACCTTC; CDR3aa: CASSLSGRDYGYTF
abundance: -; j_gene: TRBJ2-1; d_gene: TRBD1; v_gene: TRBV7-9; CDR3nt: TGTGCCAGCAGCTCCTTCAGGGACAGAACCCTTAACAATGAGCAGTTCTTC; CDR3aa: CASSSFRDRTLNNEQFF
abundance: many; j_gene: TRBJ2-1; d_gene: TRBD1; v_gene: TRBV29-1; CDR3nt: TGCAGCGTTGAAAGGGGGCAATCCCGGGAGCAGTTCTTC; CDR3aa: CSVERGQSREQFF
abundance: -; j_gene: TRBJ2-7; d_gene: TRBD2; v_gene: TRBV7-2; CDR3nt: TGTGCCAGCAGCCCCCGGCGGGAGAGGGCCGAGCAGTACTTC; CDR3aa: CASSPRRERAEQYF
abundance: -; j_gene: TRBJ1-5; d_gene: -; v_gene: TRBV28; CDR3nt: TGTGCCAGCAGTGTGGGACAAGGGCCATTGGGCGATCAGCCCCAGCATTTT; CDR3aa: CASSVGQGPLGDQPQHF
abundance: many; j_gene: TRBJ1-3; d_gene: -; v_gene: TRBV7-2; CDR3nt: TGTGCCAGCAGCTTAGGGGGAGGGCACTTCTCTGGAAACACCATATATTTT; CDR3aa: CASSLGGGHFSGNTIYF
abundance: -; j_gene: TRBJ2-1; d_gene: TRBD2; v_gene: TRBV11-1; CDR3nt: TGTGCCAGCAGCTTATTGCTGACTAGCGGTCCTAGCTCCTACAATGAGCAGTTCTTC; CDR3aa: CASSLLLTSGPSSYNEQFF
abundance: -; j_gene: TRBJ2-3; d_gene: -; v_gene: TRBV30; CDR3nt: TGTGCCTGGAGTGTAGGAGAATTCGATACGCAGTATTTT; CDR3aa: CAWSVGEFDTQYF
abundance: -; j_gene: TRBJ2-1; d_gene: TRBD2; v_gene: TRBV7-3; CDR3nt: TGTGCCAGCAGCTTGGGGCTCAGCGGGGGAGGACAGTTCTTC; CDR3aa: CASSLGLSGGGQFF
abundance: few; j_gene: TRBJ1-1; d_gene: -; v_gene: TRBV7-8; CDR3nt: TGTGCCAGCAGTTCAGGGGTTCGGGGCACTGAAGCTTTCTTT; CDR3aa: CASSSGVRGTEAFF